Below, 25 T cell receptor beta chains from the same sample are listed, as sequenced in a study of cytomegalovirus exposure and HLA in healthy donors. PCR was performed using 60 Vbeta and 13 Jbeta primers. The data were produced by immunoSEQ multiplex PCR, yet TCRdb's version contains in-frame clones alone and is incomplete. Its clone listing holds roughly 140,000 clones. The sequenced sample was PBMCs. The receptors originated from a male donor in good health and CMV-seronegative.

The rearrangement uses TRBV19 and TRBJ1-1, with 7 bases that match TRBD1. CDR3 size: 15 residues. V was clipped by 4 bases and J by 1 base; unmatched bases: 6. The germline V gene encodes CDR1 LNHDA and CDR2 SQIVND (reference sequence). CDR3 nucleotide sequence: TGTGCCAGTAGTAGGCCGCGGACAGGGAACACTGAAGCTTTCTTT. Translated, it gives CASSRPRTGNTEAFF.

The rearrangement uses TRBV2 and TRBJ2-5; weak D call: TRBD2 (5 bases). Trimming cost V 1 base and J 1 base, with 7 bases left between them. Germline CDR1 reads SNHLY; CDR2 reads FYNNEI. The CDR3 is made up of 14 amino acids. CDR3 nucleotide sequence: TGTGCCAGCAGTGAAGGAGCGGCCCAAGAGACCCAGTACTTC. Translated: CASSEGAAQETQYF.

As for this clone: One end of the junction fails to match germline, which may point to a read error. V and J are TRBV5-1 and TRBJ1-1; TRBD1 aligns across 8 bases. Germline loops: CDR1 SGHRS, CDR2 YFSETQ. The CDR3 runs 14 residues. CDR3 in amino acids: CASTLTGATTEAFF. CDR3 DNA sequence: TGCGCCAGCACCTTGACAGGGGCAACCACTGAAGCTTTCTTT.

The chain combines TRBV18 with TRBJ1-6; unclear D gene. This CDR3 comprises 12 residues. In germline, CDR1 is KGHSH, CDR2 LQKENI. The V and J ends lost 11 bases and 7 bases respectively, with 12 bases between them. This CDR3 is CAARGGNSPLHF. CDR3 bases: TGTGCCGCCCGTGGCGGGAATTCACCCCTCCACTTT.

The chain recombines TRBV5-1 with TRBJ2-7; TRBD2 is a possible D gene (5 bases). The germline V gene encodes CDR1 SGHRS and CDR2 YFSETQ. V dropped 5 bases and J dropped 0 bases, with 9 bases sitting between them. The CDR3 is 13 amino acids. The CDR3: CASSSGSSYEQYF. The DNA for the CDR3 is TGCGCCAGCAGTTCGGGGAGCTCCTACGAGCAGTACTTC.

The chain uses TRBV30 and TRBJ1-5; 7 bases map to TRBD1. Trimming cost V 3 bases and J 1 base; bases outside gene matches: 3. CDR3 length equals 14 residues. Germline V gene data show CDR1 as GTSNPN and CDR2 as SVGIG (reference sequence). CDR3 residues: CAWSPGGSNQPQHF. CDR3 sequence (DNA): TGTGCCTGGAGCCCAGGGGGGAGCAATCAGCCCCAGCATTTT.

This chain connects TRBV6-5 to TRBJ2-3, with 11 bases aligning to TRBD2. The trim removed 6 bases at V and 3 bases at J, leaving 5 bases unmatched. CDR1 MNHEY and CDR2 SVGAGI come from the germline V gene. This CDR3 has 15 amino acids. CDR3 in DNA: TGTGCCAGCAGGGCAACTAGCGGGAGTACAGATACGCAGTATTTT. It specifies CASRATSGSTDTQYF.

This rearrangement joins TRBV28 to TRBJ2-1; 11 positions match TRBD1. The length of the CDR3 is 15 residues. The V gene end was trimmed by 5 bases and the J gene end by 7 bases; junction bases not matched to a gene: 7. The germline CDR1 and CDR2 sequences are MDHEN and SYDVKM. CDR3 amino acids: CASSLLGTGGNEQFF. The CDR3 nucleotides are TGTGCCAGCAGTCTTCTTGGGACAGGGGGAAATGAGCAGTTCTTC.

V and J are TRBV30 and TRBJ1-2, with D hard to call. The CDR3 is 11 amino acids. The V end was cut by 7 bases, the J end by 2 bases, with 8 bases between. The V gene's germline CDR1 is GTSNPN and CDR2 SVGIG (reference sequence). The DNA of the CDR3 is TGTGCCTATCCGGGAAACTATGGCTACACCTTC. As protein: CAYPGNYGYTF.

As concerns this clone: The junction differs from germline at one of its ends, possibly a read error. The rearrangement uses TRBV7-6 and TRBJ2-2; TRBD2 matches at 7 bases. There are 15 residues in the CDR3. Germline values: CDR1 SGHVS, CDR2 FNYEAQ. In nucleotides, the CDR3 is TGTGCCAGCAGCCTAGCGGCCCGATTCACCGGGGAGCTGTTTTTT. Translated: CASSLAARFTGELFF.

The chain is built from TRBV10-3 and TRBJ1-1, with a possible D match to TRBD1 (5 bases). Germline V gene data show CDR1 as ENHRY and CDR2 as SYGVKD. Trimming cost V 5 bases and J 3 bases, with 10 bases left between them. The CDR3 covers 13 residues. CDR3 bases: TGTGCCATCAGTCCGGGGGGAGACACTGAAGCTTTCTTT. Protein: CAISPGGDTEAFF.

V usage is TRBV9 and J usage is TRBJ2-7, with a weak D call TRBD2 (6 bases). With 0 bases removed from V and 4 bases from J, the gap between germline ends came to 17 bases. Germline lookup yields CDR1 SGDLS and CDR2 YYNGEE. CDR3 length: 16 amino acids. CDR3 in amino acids: CASSVGGRGGIYEQYF. The CDR3, as DNA: TGTGCCAGCAGCGTAGGTGGGCGAGGAGGGATATACGAGCAGTACTTC.

The V call is TRBV4-3, the J call TRBJ2-3; 8 bases agree with TRBD2. There are 17 residues in the CDR3. CDR1 is LGHNA and CDR2 is YSLEER in the germline V gene. The J segment lost 1 base and the V segment lost 4 bases, leaving 10 bases of the junction unmatched. CDR3 amino acids: CASSPRVGAGGTDTQYF. The CDR3 DNA is TGCGCCAGCAGCCCCCGGGTAGGAGCGGGGGGCACAGATACGCAGTATTTT.

This CDR3 reads CASSPIHGQGRSPLHF. CDR3 bases: TGTGCCAGCTCACCCATCCATGGGCAGGGAAGATCACCCCTCCACTTT. This chain uses TRBV18 with TRBJ1-6, with D perhaps matching TRBD1 (5 bases). The CDR3 runs 16 residues. V was trimmed by 3 bases and J by 10 bases, leaving 19 bases between them. Looked up from germline, CDR1 is KGHSH and CDR2 is LQKENI.

The rearrangement uses TRBV6-5 and TRBJ2-7; D remains ambiguous. Germline values: CDR1 MNHEY, CDR2 SVGAGI. The length of the CDR3 is 14 residues. V lost 0 bases and J 2 bases, leaving 8 bases between the germline ends. This CDR3 is CASSYSDGAYEQYF. For the CDR3, the DNA is TGTGCCAGCAGTTACTCCGACGGAGCCTACGAGCAGTACTTC.

The chain uses TRBV7-2 and TRBJ1-6, with D uncertain. The V end was cut by 5 bases, the J end by 9 bases, with 8 bases between. CDR1 is SGHTA, CDR2 FQGNSA, per germline. The CDR3 runs 12 residues. The chain's CDR3 is CASSPGSSPLHF. The CDR3, as DNA: TGTGCCAGCAGCCCGGGGAGTTCACCCCTCCACTTT. Filled out from reference TRBV7-2 and TRBJ1-6, the complete variable domain reads GAGVSQSPSNKVTEKGKDVELRCDPISGHTALYWYRQSLGQGLEFLIYFQGNSAPDKSGLPSDRFSAERTGGSVSTLTIQRTQQEDSAVYLCASSPGSSPLHFGNGTRLTVT.

J is TRBJ1-2 and V is TRBV30; D gene uncertain. The CDR3 spans 14 residues. The V end was cut by 1 base, the J end by 1 base, with 10 bases between. The germline V gene encodes CDR1 GTSNPN and CDR2 SVGIG (reference sequence). This CDR3 reads CAWSEWEGNYGYTF. DNA for the CDR3: TGTGCCTGGAGTGAGTGGGAGGGTAACTATGGCTACACCTTC.

This chain connects TRBV7-9 to TRBJ1-3; D unclear. Between the trimmed V and J ends, which lost 5 bases and 3 bases, there was a span of 8 bases. The CDR3 is made up of 13 amino acids. CDR1 is SEHNR and CDR2 is FQNEAQ in the germline V gene (reference sequence). Here the CDR3 reads CASSLPGGNTIYF. CDR3 nucleotides: TGTGCCAGCAGCCTACCAGGTGGAAACACCATATATTTT.

The chain employs TRBV2 and TRBJ2-7, with D possibly being TRBD1 (6 bases). The V gene's germline CDR1 is SNHLY and CDR2 FYNNEI. Trimming removed 6 bases from V and 4 bases from J, with 10 bases in between. CDR3 size: 12 residues. The CDR3 loop reads CASRGQEYEQYF. In nucleotides, the CDR3 is TGTGCCAGCAGGGGACAAGAGTACGAGCAGTACTTC.

The chain links TRBV7-9 to TRBJ1-1; 7 nucleotides line up with TRBD1. Germline V gene data show CDR1 as SEHNR and CDR2 as FQNEAQ (reference sequence). This CDR3 has 14 amino acids. V trimming: 3 bases; J trimming: 4 bases; junction bases outside the gene matches: 5. In DNA, the CDR3 is TGTGCCAGCAGCTTCGGGACAGACGCCACTGAAGCTTTCTTT. The encoded protein is CASSFGTDATEAFF.

This chain links TRBV28 with TRBJ2-5, with 12 bases that match TRBD1. The CDR3 runs 16 residues. CDR1 is MDHEN and CDR2 is SYDVKM in the germline V gene. Losses at the gene ends were 8 bases for V and 6 bases for J; bases not matched to a gene: 13. CDR3 bases: TGTGCCAGCGCACCGGCAGGGACAGGGGGCGGAAAGACCCAGTACTTC. Its translation is CASAPAGTGGGKTQYF.

This chain joins TRBV2 and TRBJ2-7, with a possible D match to TRBD2 (5 bases). Germline-derived CDR1 and CDR2 are SNHLY and FYNNEI. The CDR3 contains 14 residues. The V end lost 9 bases, the J end lost 7 bases, and 22 bases lay between the germline ends. In DNA form, the CDR3 reads TGTGCCAGATCCTCGGGGATTAACCAGTGGGAGCAGTACTTC. Its protein product is CARSSGINQWEQYF.

The rearrangement uses TRBV5-1 and TRBJ2-4; D is perhaps TRBD2 (6 bases). Germline V gene data show CDR1 as SGHRS and CDR2 as YFSETQ. V lost 0 bases, J lost 3 bases, and 28 bases lay in between. CDR3 size: 21 residues. CDR3 coding DNA: TGCGCCAGCAGCTTGGCGGGGGAAGGAGTGTATAGGGCTACAATCAAAAACATTCAGTACTTC. Residues: CASSLAGEGVYRATIKNIQYF. Supplemented by reference TRBV5-1 and TRBJ2-4, the full variable domain reads KAGVTQTPRYLIKTRGQQVTLSCSPISGHRSVSWYQQTPGQGLQFLFEYFSETQRNKGNFPGRFSGRQFSNSRSEMNVSTLELGDSALYLCASSLAGEGVYRATIKNIQYFGAGTRLSVL.

The chain uses TRBV19 and TRBJ2-7; 10 bases map to TRBD2. V shed 6 bases and J 2 bases; nucleotides not matched to a gene: 1. Germline-derived CDR1 and CDR2 are LNHDA and SQIVND (reference sequence). The CDR3 runs to 13 residues. In DNA form, the CDR3 reads TGTGCCAGTAGCGGACTAGCGGCCTACGAGCAGTACTTC. Residues: CASSGLAAYEQYF.

The chain couples TRBV6-1 to TRBJ2-7; D is unresolved. The CDR3 extends over 11 amino acids. V was cut by 2 bases and J by 5 bases, with 4 bases left in between. The germline CDR1 and CDR2 sequences are MNHNS and SASEGT. CDR3 sequence (DNA): TGTGCCAGCAGTGAACCCGACGAGCAGTACTTC. It encodes CASSEPDEQYF.